This T cell receptor (beta chain) derives from a study of human T cells and chemical hapten exposure. Trimming pared 0 bases from V and 7 bases from J, leaving 12 bases between. From germline, CDR1 is SEHNR and CDR2 FQNEAQ (reference sequence). This CDR3 has 14 residues. MiXCR, run by TCRdb on the 5' RACE reads, gives a single entry per CDR3 protein. The sample consists of tens of thousands of distinct CDR3 sequences, approximately 8% of them appearing once. The table lists this clonotype with a few counts. It was unfractionated whole blood from which total RNA was extracted. V and J are TRBV7-9 and TRBJ1-1; D gene ambiguous. The TCR was taken from a male donor in good health. The CDR3 loop is CASSLALAAVEAFF. CDR3 bases: TGTGCCAGCAGCTTAGCGCTTGCGGCGGTTGAAGCTTTCTTT. Together with reference TRBV7-9 and TRBJ1-1, the CDR3 gives the full variable domain: DTGVSQNPRHKITKRGQNVTFRCDPISEHNRLYWYRQTLGQGPEFLTYFQNEAQLEKSRLLSDRFSAERPKGSFSTLEIQRTEQGDSAMYLCASSLALAAVEAFFGQGTRLTVV.